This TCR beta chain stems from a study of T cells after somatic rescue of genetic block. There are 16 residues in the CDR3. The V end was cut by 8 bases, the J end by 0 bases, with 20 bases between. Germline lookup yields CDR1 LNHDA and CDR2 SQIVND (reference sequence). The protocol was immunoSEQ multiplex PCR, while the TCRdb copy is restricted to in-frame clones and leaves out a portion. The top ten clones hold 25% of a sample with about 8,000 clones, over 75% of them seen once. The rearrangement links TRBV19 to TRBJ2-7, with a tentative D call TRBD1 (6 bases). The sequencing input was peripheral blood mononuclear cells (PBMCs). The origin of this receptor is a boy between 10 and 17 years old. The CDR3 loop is CASANPQGPFSYEQYF. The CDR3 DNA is TGTGCCAGTGCTAACCCTCAGGGGCCGTTCTCCTACGAGCAGTACTTC.